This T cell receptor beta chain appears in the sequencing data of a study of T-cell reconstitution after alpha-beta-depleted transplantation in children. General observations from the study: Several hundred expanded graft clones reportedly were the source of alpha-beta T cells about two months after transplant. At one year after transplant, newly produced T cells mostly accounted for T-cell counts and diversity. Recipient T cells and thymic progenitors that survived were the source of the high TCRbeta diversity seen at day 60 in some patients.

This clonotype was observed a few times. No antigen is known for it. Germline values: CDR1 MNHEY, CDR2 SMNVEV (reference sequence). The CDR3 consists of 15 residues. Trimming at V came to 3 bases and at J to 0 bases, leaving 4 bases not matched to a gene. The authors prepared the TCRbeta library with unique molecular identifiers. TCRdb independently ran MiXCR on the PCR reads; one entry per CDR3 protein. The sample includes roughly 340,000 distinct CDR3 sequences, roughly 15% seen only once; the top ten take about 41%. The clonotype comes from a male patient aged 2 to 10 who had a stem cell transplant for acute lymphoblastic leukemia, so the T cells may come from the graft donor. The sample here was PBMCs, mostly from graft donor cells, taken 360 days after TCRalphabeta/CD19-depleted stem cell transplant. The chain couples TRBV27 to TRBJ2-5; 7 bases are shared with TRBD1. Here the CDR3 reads CASSLADRDQETQYF. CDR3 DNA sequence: TGTGCCAGCAGTTTGGCCGACAGGGACCAAGAGACCCAGTACTTC.